This TCR beta chain was captured in a study of Ad26.COV2.S vaccination and SARS-CoV-2 variants. The CDR3 covers 14 residues. CDR1 and CDR2 (germline): SEHNR, FQNEAQ (reference sequence). V was clipped by 5 bases and J by 4 bases; unmatched bases: 6. Sequencing used immunoSEQ multiplex PCR; TCRdb keeps in-frame clones, though not all of them. The sample contains about 350,000 clones, 80% to 90% of which appear only once. Sample treatment: some 20 received Ad26.COV2.S at low or high dose, single or two shots; about 5 received placebo; per-sample allocation not given. Sampling happened 63 days after the first vaccine or placebo injection.

The sequenced sample was peripheral blood, obtained in a trial of Ad26.COV2.S vaccine versus placebo. This chain links TRBV7-9 with TRBJ2-7, with 9 bases aligning to TRBD1. The TCR comes from a person between 18 and 59 years old who received the Ad26.COV2.S COVID-19 vaccine or a placebo. The CDR3 DNA is TGTGCCAGCAGCCGGACAGGGGCGACATACGAGCAGTACTTC. Translated, it gives CASSRTGATYEQYF.